Listed below are T cell receptor beta chains from one sample, sequenced in a study of cytomegalovirus exposure and HLA in healthy donors. The protocol was immunoSEQ multiplex PCR, while the TCRdb copy is restricted to in-frame clones and leaves out a portion. The sample lists approximately 170,000 clones, roughly 85% occurring once. The sequenced sample consisted of PBMCs. The receptors derive from a man aged 18 to 30 in good health and CMV-seropositive. Both conserved end residues are part of each CDR3. A D gene is named only where the DNA matches it firmly. Clone size is shown for a subset of rows, as once, few, many or a class of expanded clone.

d_call: -
j_call: TRBJ2-7
clone_size: -
v_call: TRBV7-6
cdr3_aa: CASSLIAGQTYEQYF
cdr3_nt: TGTGCCAGCAGCCTAATAGCGGGACAGACCTACGAGCAGTACTTC

d_call: -
j_call: TRBJ2-5
clone_size: -
v_call: TRBV7-8
cdr3_aa: CASSFMAFQETQYF
cdr3_nt: TGTGCCAGCAGCTTTATGGCCTTCCAAGAGACCCAGTACTTC

d_call: TRBD1
j_call: TRBJ1-2
clone_size: -
v_call: TRBV5-1
cdr3_aa: CASSLQGYGYTF
cdr3_nt: TGCGCCAGCAGCCTACAGGGGTATGGCTACACCTTC

d_call: TRBD2
j_call: TRBJ2-7
clone_size: -
v_call: TRBV4-1
cdr3_aa: CASATGPGGVEQYF
cdr3_nt: TGCGCCAGCGCCACGGGACCGGGAGGTGTCGAGCAGTACTTC

d_call: TRBD1
j_call: TRBJ1-2
clone_size: -
v_call: TRBV27
cdr3_aa: CASRRTGENYGYTF
cdr3_nt: TGTGCCAGCAGAAGGACAGGGGAAAACTATGGCTACACCTTC

d_call: -
j_call: TRBJ1-1
clone_size: few
v_call: TRBV28
cdr3_aa: CASSFRSPGNTEAFF
cdr3_nt: TGTGCCAGCAGTTTCCGCTCCCCGGGAAACACTGAAGCTTTCTTT

d_call: -
j_call: TRBJ2-2
clone_size: -
v_call: TRBV27
cdr3_aa: CASYTGRAGELFF
cdr3_nt: TGTGCCAGTTATACGGGAAGGGCCGGGGAGCTGTTTTTT

d_call: TRBD1
j_call: TRBJ1-4
clone_size: -
v_call: TRBV30
cdr3_aa: CAWDRDGREKLFF
cdr3_nt: TGTGCCTGGGACAGGGACGGCCGAGAAAAACTGTTTTTT

d_call: -
j_call: TRBJ1-1
clone_size: -
v_call: TRBV23-1
cdr3_aa: CASSQRPMNTEAFF
cdr3_nt: TGCGCCAGCAGTCAGAGGCCCATGAACACTGAAGCTTTCTTT

d_call: -
j_call: TRBJ1-5
clone_size: once
v_call: TRBV5-6
cdr3_aa: CASSSLSLRDIDQPQHF
cdr3_nt: TGTGCCAGCAGCTCCTTGTCCCTCAGGGACATTGATCAGCCCCAGCATTTT

d_call: TRBD1
j_call: TRBJ2-7
clone_size: -
v_call: TRBV11-3
cdr3_aa: CASRDRDSYEQYF
cdr3_nt: TGTGCCAGCAGGGACAGGGACTCCTACGAGCAGTACTTC

d_call: -
j_call: TRBJ2-5
clone_size: -
v_call: TRBV25-1
cdr3_aa: CASSEYQGRAETQYF
cdr3_nt: TGTGCCAGCAGTGAATACCAGGGGAGGGCAGAGACCCAGTACTTC

d_call: TRBD2
j_call: TRBJ2-3
clone_size: -
v_call: TRBV5-1
cdr3_aa: CASSLGSSGVTDTQYF
cdr3_nt: TGCGCCAGCAGCTTGGGTTCTAGCGGGGTCACAGATACGCAGTATTTT

d_call: TRBD1
j_call: TRBJ1-1
clone_size: -
v_call: TRBV2
cdr3_aa: CASSAEQGGAEAFF
cdr3_nt: TGTGCCAGCAGTGCGGAACAGGGGGGCGCTGAAGCTTTCTTT

d_call: -
j_call: TRBJ2-3
clone_size: -
v_call: TRBV4-1
cdr3_aa: CASSQELSTDTQYF
cdr3_nt: TGCGCCAGCAGCCAAGAACTTAGCACAGATACGCAGTATTTT

d_call: -
j_call: TRBJ1-5
clone_size: few
v_call: TRBV2
cdr3_aa: CASSEGLAGHQPQHF
cdr3_nt: TGTGCCAGCAGTGAAGGGTTGGCAGGGCATCAGCCCCAGCATTTT

d_call: -
j_call: TRBJ2-3
clone_size: -
v_call: TRBV6-1
cdr3_aa: CASTSVRGHTQYF
cdr3_nt: TGTGCCAGCACTAGCGTTAGGGGACATACGCAGTATTTT

d_call: -
j_call: TRBJ1-2
clone_size: few
v_call: TRBV9
cdr3_aa: CASSPTGGEVNYGYTF
cdr3_nt: TGTGCCAGCAGCCCAACTGGAGGGGAAGTTAACTATGGCTACACCTTC